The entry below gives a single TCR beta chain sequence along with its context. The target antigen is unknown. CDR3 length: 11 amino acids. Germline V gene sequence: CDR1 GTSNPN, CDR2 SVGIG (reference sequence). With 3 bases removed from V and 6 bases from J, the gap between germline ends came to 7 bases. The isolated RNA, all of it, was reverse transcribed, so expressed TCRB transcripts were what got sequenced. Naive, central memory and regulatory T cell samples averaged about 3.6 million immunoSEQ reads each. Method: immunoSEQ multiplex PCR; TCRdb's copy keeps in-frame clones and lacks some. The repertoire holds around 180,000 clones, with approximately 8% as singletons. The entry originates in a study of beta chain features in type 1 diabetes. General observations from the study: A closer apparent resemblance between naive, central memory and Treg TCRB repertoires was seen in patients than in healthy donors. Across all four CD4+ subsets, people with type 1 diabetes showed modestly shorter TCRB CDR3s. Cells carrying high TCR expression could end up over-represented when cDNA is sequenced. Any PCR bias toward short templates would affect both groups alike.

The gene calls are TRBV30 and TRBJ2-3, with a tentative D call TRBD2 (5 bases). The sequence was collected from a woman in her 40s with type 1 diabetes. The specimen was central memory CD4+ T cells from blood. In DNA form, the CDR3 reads TGTGCCTGGAGGGGAGATGATACGCAGTATTTT. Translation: CAWRGDDTQYF.